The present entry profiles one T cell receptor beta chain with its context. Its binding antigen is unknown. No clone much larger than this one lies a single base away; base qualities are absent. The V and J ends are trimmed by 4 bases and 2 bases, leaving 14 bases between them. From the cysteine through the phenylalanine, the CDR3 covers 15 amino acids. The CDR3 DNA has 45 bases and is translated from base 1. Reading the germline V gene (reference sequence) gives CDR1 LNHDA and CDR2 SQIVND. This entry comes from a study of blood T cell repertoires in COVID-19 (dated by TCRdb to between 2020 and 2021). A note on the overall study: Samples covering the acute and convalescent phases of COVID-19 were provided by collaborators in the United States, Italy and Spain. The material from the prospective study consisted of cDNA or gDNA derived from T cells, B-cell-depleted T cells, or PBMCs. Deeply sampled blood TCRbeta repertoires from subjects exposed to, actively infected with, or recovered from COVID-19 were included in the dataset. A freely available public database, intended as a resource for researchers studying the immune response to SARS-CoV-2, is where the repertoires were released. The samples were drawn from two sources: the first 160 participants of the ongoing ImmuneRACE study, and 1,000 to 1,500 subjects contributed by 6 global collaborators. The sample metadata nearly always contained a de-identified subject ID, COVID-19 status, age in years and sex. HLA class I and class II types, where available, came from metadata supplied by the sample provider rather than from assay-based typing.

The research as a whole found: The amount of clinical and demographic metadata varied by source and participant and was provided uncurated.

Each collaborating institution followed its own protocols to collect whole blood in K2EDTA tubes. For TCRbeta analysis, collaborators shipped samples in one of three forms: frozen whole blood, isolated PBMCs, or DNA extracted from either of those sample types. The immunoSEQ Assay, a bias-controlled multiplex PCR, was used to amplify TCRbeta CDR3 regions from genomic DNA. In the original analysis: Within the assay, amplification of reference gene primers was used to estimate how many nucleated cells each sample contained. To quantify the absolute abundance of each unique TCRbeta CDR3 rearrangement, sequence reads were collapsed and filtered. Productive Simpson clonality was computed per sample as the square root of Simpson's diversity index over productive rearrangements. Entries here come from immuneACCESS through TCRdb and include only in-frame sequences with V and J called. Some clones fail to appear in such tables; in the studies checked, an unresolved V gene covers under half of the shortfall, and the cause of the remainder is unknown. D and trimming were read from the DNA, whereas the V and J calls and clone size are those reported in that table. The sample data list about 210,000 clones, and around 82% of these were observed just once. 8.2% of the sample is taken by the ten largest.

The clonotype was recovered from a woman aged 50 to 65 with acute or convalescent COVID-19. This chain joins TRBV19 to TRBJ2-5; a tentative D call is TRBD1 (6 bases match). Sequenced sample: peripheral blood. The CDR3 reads CASSRSGQSQETQYF. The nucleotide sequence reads TGTGCCAGTAGTAGGAGCGGACAGTCACAAGAGACCCAGTACTTC.